This T cell receptor (beta chain) was observed in a study of shared clonotypes between healthy human individuals. Assay used: immunoSEQ multiplex PCR; TCRdb lists only in-frame clones, some missing. Among about 730,000 clones listed, 72% were seen once. Germline lookup yields CDR1 SGDLS and CDR2 YYNGEE. This CDR3 is 15 amino acids long. Trimming stripped 0 bases from V and 4 bases from J, with 10 bases between. The sequencing input was memory CD4+ T cells sorted from blood. The subset: CD45RA-negative fraction. The TCR comes from a woman aged 30 to 39 in good health. This sequence joins TRBV9 and TRBJ2-2, with a tentative D call TRBD2 (6 bases). The CDR3 here is CASSVDGSATGELFF. CDR3 coding DNA: TGTGCCAGCAGCGTAGACGGGAGCGCCACCGGGGAGCTGTTTTTT.